This paragraph covers one T cell receptor (beta chain) sequence. This entry comes from a study of T cell changes during pregnancy in multiple sclerosis. The method was immunoSEQ multiplex PCR; TCRdb's version includes in-frame clones alone and lacks a portion of them. The sample yields under 65,000 clones, approximately 93% seen once. The source material was CD8+ T cells from peripheral blood mononuclear cells, sampled in the third trimester of pregnancy. The TCR comes from a female donor with multiple sclerosis, enrolled in a pregnancy study.

Written as DNA, the CDR3 is TGTGCCAGCGAAGAGGGGGCTGGGGCCAACGTCCTGACTTTC. Protein: CASEEGAGANVLTF. This chain uses TRBV6-1 with TRBJ2-6; perhaps TRBD1 as D (6 bases). Germline V gives CDR1 MNHNS, CDR2 SASEGT. V shed 8 bases and J shed 2 bases, with 10 bases lying between them. CDR3 length equals 14 residues.